This record looks at one T cell receptor beta chain sequence and its context. Its target is not known. This CDR3 is built from 18 residues. V gave up 5 bases and J gave up 0 bases; unmatched junction bases: 13. Germline CDR1 SGHAT, CDR2 FQNNGV. Profiling relied on immunoSEQ multiplex PCR, and the TCRdb table lists in-frame clones only, not all of them. The repertoire holds about 63,000 clones, with roughly 79% as singletons. The time point denotes: pretreatment peripheral blood. The data were obtained in a study of PD-L1 blockade in urothelial cancer. Study at large: Patients arrived having already received 0 to 3 prior chemotherapy regimens. Blood was subjected to analysis at 3 weeks (second dose) and 6 weeks following treatment start. T cell content in blood samples showed a median of about 140,000. The study's findings and limits: Enhanced expansion of tumor-associated blood clones at 3 weeks characterized durable-benefit patients.

Sequenced here: PBMCs, sampled around atezolizumab (anti-PD-L1) treatment. This rearrangement joins TRBV11-2 to TRBJ2-3; TRBD2 matches 8 bases. The receptor's source is a man in his 70s with urothelial cancer. The CDR3 region is CASSGSGVAGSSTDTQYF. The CDR3 nucleotides read TGTGCCAGCAGCGGGAGTGGGGTAGCGGGAAGTAGCACAGATACGCAGTATTTT.